The rows below give T cell receptor beta chains drawn from one sample of a study of regulatory T cells in long-lasting Graves disease. MiXCR, run by TCRdb on the multiplex PCR reads, gives a single entry per CDR3 protein. The profile covers around 320,000 distinct CDR3 sequences, with 16% appearing a single time and about 32% taken by the ten largest. This sample was also put to use in a study of T cells in Graves' hyperthyroidism and ophthalmopathy.

The sequenced sample was peripheral blood mononuclear cells (PBMCs), obtained at new diagnosis, from a patient treated with antithyroid drugs. The receptors come from a man in his forties or fifties with Graves disease. The CDR3 runs from the conserved cysteine through the conserved F or W. D genes are given only for firm matches.

d_call,v_call,j_call,cdr3_aa
.,TRBV28,TRBJ1-1,CASSFLTSNTEAFF
.,TRBV7-9,TRBJ2-6,CASSFPILASGANVLTF
.,TRBV6-2/TRBV6-3,TRBJ2-1,CASSIGRHSEQFF
TRBD1,TRBV20-1,TRBJ2-7,CSARDPNRGSYEQYF
TRBD1,TRBV10-3,TRBJ2-3,CAISEFLQGGTDTQYF
.,TRBV12-3/TRBV12-4,TRBJ1-2,CANSFVQVRQGYTF
TRBD1,TRBV12-3/TRBV12-4,TRBJ1-6,CASRPRTGFFSPLHF
.,TRBV20-1,TRBJ2-7,CSATPGYEQYF
.,TRBV20-1,TRBJ2-7,CSARDLGLTGEQYF
.,TRBV4-2,TRBJ1-1,CASSRRDRPRNVGKF
.,TRBV24-1,TRBJ1-1,CATRDNYMNTEAFF
.,TRBV2,TRBJ1-2,CASRGKRGPFPIGYTF
.,TRBV12-3/TRBV12-4,TRBJ1-4,CASRRGTAKNEKLFF
TRBD2,TRBV20-1,TRBJ2-3,CSASTSGGAQYF
TRBD2,TRBV5-8,TRBJ2-3,CASSATTSGGTDTQYF
TRBD1,TRBV5-1,TRBJ2-3,CASSSRQPDRRTDTQYF
.,TRBV5-1,TRBJ2-1,CASSLGENNEQFF
.,TRBV20-1,.,CSARPLASSWGETQYF
.,TRBV4-2,TRBJ1-3,CASSQRAGVGNTIYF
.,TRBV18,TRBJ2-5,CASSPQTRRAETQYF
.,TRBV10-3,TRBJ1-1,CAISESHEENTEAFF
.,TRBV2,TRBJ1-4,CASTRDTYEKLFF
TRBD1,TRBV30,TRBJ2-6,CAWSDRAFRGANVLTF
.,TRBV2,TRBJ2-3,CASSRRVFSTDTQYF
.,TRBV29-1,TRBJ1-5,CSVADGFLGNQPQHF
.,TRBV2,TRBJ2-3,CASSETRRFTDTQYF
.,TRBV27,TRBJ2-2,CASSLSGANAYTGELFF
.,TRBV7-9,TRBJ2-5,CASSLVASGETQYF
.,TRBV9,TRBJ1-4,CASSEDPGGLANEKLFF
.,TRBV24-1,TRBJ2-5,CATSDNDQGFMQETQYF
.,TRBV6-2/TRBV6-3,TRBJ1-2,CASQQGFGYGYTF
TRBD1,TRBV5-6,TRBJ1-6,CASSRDRLGSPLHF
.,TRBV20-1,TRBJ1-5,CSARVGLQLNQPQHF
.,TRBV6-5,TRBJ1-4,CASSSWRNEKLFF
TRBD1,TRBV5-1,TRBJ2-2,CASGRDRVPGELFF
TRBD1,TRBV6-1,TRBJ2-2,CASSEAGWRQGYPTGELFF
.,TRBV20-1,TRBJ1-1,CSAAGVRTEAFF
.,TRBV20-1,TRBJ2-7,CSARDLIRSTDLYEQYF
.,TRBV5-1,TRBJ2-3,CASSSTRTDTQYF
.,TRBV7-3,TRBJ2-5,CASSLGPSWRETQYF
.,TRBV2,TRBJ1-5,CASSASGGAQHF
TRBD2,TRBV20-1,TRBJ2-4,CSALQRGVTLLAKNIQYF
TRBD1,TRBV2,TRBJ2-3,CASRVQGAGTDTQYF
TRBD1,TRBV28,TRBJ1-5,CASTQSRGNQPQHF
TRBD2,TRBV5-1,TRBJ2-2,CASRGDANTGELFF
TRBD1,TRBV3-1,TRBJ1-5,CASSGTGGGQPQHF
TRBD1,TRBV7-2,TRBJ1-2,CASSSRGTGWYGYTF